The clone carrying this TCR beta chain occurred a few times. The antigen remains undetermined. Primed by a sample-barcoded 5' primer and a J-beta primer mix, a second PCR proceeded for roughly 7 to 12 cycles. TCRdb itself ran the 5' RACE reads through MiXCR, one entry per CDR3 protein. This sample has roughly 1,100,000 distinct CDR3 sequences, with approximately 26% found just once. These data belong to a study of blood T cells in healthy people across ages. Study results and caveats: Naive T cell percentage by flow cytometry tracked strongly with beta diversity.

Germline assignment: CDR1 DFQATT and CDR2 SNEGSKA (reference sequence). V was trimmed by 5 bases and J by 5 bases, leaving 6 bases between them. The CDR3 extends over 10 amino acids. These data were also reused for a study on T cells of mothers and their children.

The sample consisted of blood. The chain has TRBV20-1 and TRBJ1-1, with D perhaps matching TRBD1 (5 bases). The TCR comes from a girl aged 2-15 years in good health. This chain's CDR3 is CSARGTEAFF. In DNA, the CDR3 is TGCAGTGCTCGGGGGACTGAAGCTTTCTTT.